Sequencing of this T cell receptor beta chain was carried out in a study of blood T cell repertoires in COVID-19. This table comes from immunoSEQ multiplex PCR, and its TCRdb copy is limited to in-frame clones, with some not included. The sample lists roughly 330,000 clones; 87% were seen once. CDR3 length: 15 amino acids. V was shortened by 3 bases and J by 1 base, with 10 bases between the two germline ends. Germline lookup yields CDR1 SGHAT and CDR2 FQNNGV. The chain couples TRBV11-2 to TRBJ2-1; D might be TRBD1 (5 bases). The sequenced sample was peripheral blood. The source is a man aged 25-45 years with COVID-19, enrolled during active disease. The chain's CDR3 is CASSFPGSSYNEQFF. The DNA of the CDR3 is TGTGCCAGCAGCTTCCCAGGGTCTTCCTACAATGAGCAGTTCTTC. The entire variable domain, with the rest obtained from reference TRBV11-2 and TRBJ2-1, is as follows: EAGVAQSPRYKIIEKRQSVAFWCNPISGHATLYWYQQILGQGPKLLIQFQNNGVVDDSQLPKDRFSAERLKGVDSTLKIQPAKLEDSAVYLCASSFPGSSYNEQFFGPGTRLTVL.